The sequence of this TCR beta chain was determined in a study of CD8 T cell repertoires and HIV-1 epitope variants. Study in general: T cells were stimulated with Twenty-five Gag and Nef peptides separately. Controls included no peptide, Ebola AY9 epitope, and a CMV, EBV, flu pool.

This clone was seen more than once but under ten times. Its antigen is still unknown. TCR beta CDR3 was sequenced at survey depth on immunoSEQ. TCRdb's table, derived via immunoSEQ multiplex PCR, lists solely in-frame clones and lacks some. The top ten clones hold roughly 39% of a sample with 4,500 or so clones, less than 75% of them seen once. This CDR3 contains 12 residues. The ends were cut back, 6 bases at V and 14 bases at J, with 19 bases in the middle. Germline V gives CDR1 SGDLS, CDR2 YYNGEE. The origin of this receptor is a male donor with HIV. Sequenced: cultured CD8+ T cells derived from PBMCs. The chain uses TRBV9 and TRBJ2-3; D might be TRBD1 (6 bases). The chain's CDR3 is CASTLINPGAYF. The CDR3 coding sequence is TGTGCCAGCACCCTAATTAACCCAGGGGCGTATTTT. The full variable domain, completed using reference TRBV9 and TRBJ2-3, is DSGVTQTPKHLITATGQRVTLRCSPRSGDLSVYWYQQSLDQGLQFLIQYYNGEERAKGNILERFSAQQFPDLHSELNLSSLELGDSALYFCASTLINPGAYFGPGTRLTVL.